This T cell receptor (beta chain) was recovered during a study of OX40 agonist ivuxolimab in advanced cancers. Whole-study context: Ivuxolimab, an antibody acting as an agonist of OX40 (CD134), was used to treat patients. Subjects had a mean age of about 65 years, with a range of roughly 23 to 79; roughly 80% were male. Study results and limitations: Relative to CD4+, CD8+ T cells held more expanded clones on average. Specificity for antigen went undetermined in the expanded peripheral T cells.

This clone is medium-sized within its sample. Its target is not known. At the DNA level, this CDR3 is encoded by other sequences in the same sample as well. The V gene lost 2 bases and the J gene lost 3 bases, with 5 bases spanning the gap. This CDR3 has 13 amino acids. Germline CDR1 and CDR2: MGHRA and YSYEKL. TCRdb keeps only in-frame clones here, not all; method: immunoSEQ multiplex PCR. The sample lists almost 45,000 clones, 88% occurring once. V and J are TRBV4-1 and TRBJ2-1; unclear D gene. The sequencing here drew on CD4+ or CD8+ T cells sorted from blood, taken in a trial of the OX40 agonist ivuxolimab. This sequence was found in an adult with an advanced solid tumor such as melanoma, head and neck, liver or kidney cancer. CDR3 sequence reads: CASSQSDYNEQFF. The CDR3 bases are TGCGCCAGCAGCCAATCCGACTACAATGAGCAGTTCTTC.